The present entry profiles one T cell receptor beta chain with its context. Its antigen is as yet unknown. V was trimmed by 3 bases and J by 5 bases, leaving 11 bases between them. This CDR3 has 13 amino acids. Per germline, CDR1 SGHDT and CDR2 YYEEEE. These data come from a study of cytomegalovirus exposure and HLA in healthy donors. PCR involved 60 Vbeta and 13 Jbeta primers. Some clones are missing from TCRdb's copy, which holds only in-frame ones; the method was immunoSEQ multiplex PCR. The repertoire holds tens of thousands of clones, with 67% as singletons. Findings of the study overall: An analysis done earlier found most TCR beta V segments productive about 87% or about 30% of the time.

The gene calls are TRBV5-6 and TRBJ2-5; perhaps TRBD1 as D (5 bases). This sequence originates from a woman between 45 and 60 years old in good health and CMV-seropositive. The sequencing input was PBMCs. The CDR3 region is CASSSSGLETQYF. The CDR3 coding sequence is TGTGCCAGCAGCTCGTCAGGGTTGGAGACCCAGTACTTC.